Included here is one TCR beta chain sequence, with context. These data come from a study of blood T cells in healthy people across ages. A second roughly 7 to 12 cycle PCR used barcoded and J-beta primers. MiXCR was run by TCRdb on the 5' RACE reads, yielding one entry per CDR3 protein. The table has about 1.6 million distinct CDR3 sequences, roughly 32% seen once. In germline, CDR1 is MNHNY, CDR2 SVGAGI (reference sequence). The CDR3 loop spans 11 amino acids. The germline V and J ends were trimmed by 11 bases and 7 bases, with 12 bases remaining between them. The receptor was isolated from a woman in her 30s in good health. The chain uses TRBV6-6 and TRBJ2-1; D call uncertain. Sequenced sample: blood. DNA of the CDR3: TGTGCCGTGGAAACCTTAAATGAGCAGTTCTTC. This encodes CAVETLNEQFF.